These T cell receptor beta chains were read from a single sample in a study of T cell repertoires in cytomegalovirus infection. TCRdb re-analysed the reads in MiXCR, keeping a single row per CDR3 protein. The table shows 400,000 or so distinct CDR3 sequences, with 25% to 40% occurring only once. Sequencing was performed on PBMCs. All receptors derive from a human donor in good health (CMV status not recorded). Some clones in this sample may be carry-over from other donors' samples. CDR3s include the opening cysteine and the closing phenylalanine or tryptophan. Each record gives: clone size, D gene, V gene, J gene, CDR3 DNA, CDR3 protein. A D gene is named only where the DNA matches it firmly. Clone size is stated in some rows and not others, as once, few, many or a class when expanded.

clone size: few
D gene: NA
V gene: TRBV12-3/TRBV12-4
J gene: TRBJ2-5
CDR3 DNA: TGTGCCAGCAGCTACAGGCGAGAGACCCAGTACTTC
CDR3 protein: CASSYRRETQYF

clone size: NA
D gene: TRBD1
V gene: TRBV7-9
J gene: TRBJ1-1
CDR3 DNA: TGTGCCAGCAGGGCACCAGGGGGGGGAACTGAAGCTTTCTTT
CDR3 protein: CASRAPGGGTEAFF

clone size: NA
D gene: NA
V gene: TRBV15
J gene: TRBJ1-1
CDR3 DNA: TGTGCCACCAGTCCAAAGGGGGGGCGTTCTGAAGCTTTCTTT
CDR3 protein: CATSPKGGRSEAFF

clone size: many
D gene: NA
V gene: TRBV7-2
J gene: TRBJ1-6
CDR3 DNA: TGTGCCAGCAGCTTAGCGCAGGCACCCTATTCACCCCTCCACTTT
CDR3 protein: CASSLAQAPYSPLHF

clone size: NA
D gene: NA
V gene: TRBV11-2
J gene: TRBJ1-5
CDR3 DNA: TGTGCCAGCAGCTTTTACGACAATCAGCCCCAGCATTTT
CDR3 protein: CASSFYDNQPQHF

clone size: NA
D gene: TRBD1
V gene: TRBV28
J gene: TRBJ1-1
CDR3 DNA: TGTGCCAGCAGTTCCTCCAGGGGGAGGAACACTGAAGCTTTCTTT
CDR3 protein: CASSSSRGRNTEAFF

clone size: once
D gene: TRBD2
V gene: TRBV20-1
J gene: TRBJ2-1
CDR3 DNA: TGCAGTGCTAGGGGGGGGGGTCCGGACGTGTACAATGAGAGGTTCTTC
CDR3 protein: CSARGGGPDVYNERFF

clone size: few
D gene: NA
V gene: TRBV27
J gene: TRBJ2-6
CDR3 DNA: TGTGCCAGCAGTTACCTCCGACAGTCTGGGGCCAACGTCCTGACTTTC
CDR3 protein: CASSYLRQSGANVLTF

clone size: NA
D gene: NA
V gene: TRBV11-1
J gene: TRBJ1-5
CDR3 DNA: TGTTCCAGCAGCCTTGACAGAAATCAGCCCCAGCATTTT
CDR3 protein: CSSSLDRNQPQHF

clone size: few
D gene: NA
V gene: TRBV19
J gene: TRBJ2-7
CDR3 DNA: TGTGCCAGTAGTATAGATCTGACCGACTACGAGCAGTACTTC
CDR3 protein: CASSIDLTDYEQYF

clone size: few
D gene: TRBD1
V gene: TRBV24-1
J gene: TRBJ1-1
CDR3 DNA: TGTGCCACCAGTGACACACAGGGGGGTACTGAAGCTTTCTTT
CDR3 protein: CATSDTQGGTEAFF

clone size: NA
D gene: NA
V gene: TRBV12-3/TRBV12-4
J gene: TRBJ2-7
CDR3 DNA: TGTGCCAGCAGTCTCCGTATGGGTAGCTCCTACGAGCAGTACTTC
CDR3 protein: CASSLRMGSSYEQYF

clone size: NA
D gene: TRBD2
V gene: TRBV6-2/TRBV6-3
J gene: TRBJ2-7
CDR3 DNA: TGTGCCACCATTAGCGGGGGACTTCCCTACGAGCAGTACTTC
CDR3 protein: CATISGGLPYEQYF

clone size: NA
D gene: TRBD1
V gene: TRBV7-2
J gene: TRBJ2-5
CDR3 DNA: TGTGCCAGCAGCTTATTCACCAGGGGGCAAGAGACCCAGTACTTC
CDR3 protein: CASSLFTRGQETQYF

clone size: many
D gene: TRBD2
V gene: TRBV7-8
J gene: TRBJ2-5
CDR3 DNA: TGTGCCAGCAGCTTAGAGGTCTCGGGCGGGGGTAAGACCCAGTACTTC
CDR3 protein: CASSLEVSGGGKTQYF

clone size: NA
D gene: NA
V gene: TRBV19
J gene: TRBJ1-1
CDR3 DNA: TGTGCCAGTAGTTTACAGGGCAGCATGAACACTGAAGCTTTATTT
CDR3 protein: CASSLQGSMNTEALF

clone size: NA
D gene: TRBD2
V gene: TRBV20-1
J gene: TRBJ2-3
CDR3 DNA: TGCAGTATTAAGCGGGGGGTGCGCACAGATACGCAGTATTTT
CDR3 protein: CSIKRGVRTDTQYF

clone size: NA
D gene: NA
V gene: TRBV6-2/TRBV6-3
J gene: TRBJ1-1
CDR3 DNA: TGTGCCAGCAGTTACGGGGGACATACGGACACTGAAGCTTTCTTT
CDR3 protein: CASSYGGHTDTEAFF

clone size: many
D gene: TRBD2
V gene: TRBV7-8
J gene: TRBJ2-3
CDR3 DNA: TGTGCCAGCAGCATTAGCGGGGGGGCCAGTGATACGCAGTATTTT
CDR3 protein: CASSISGGASDTQYF

clone size: NA
D gene: NA
V gene: TRBV29-1
J gene: TRBJ2-2
CDR3 DNA: TGCAGCGTTGTTTGGGGGAACACCGGGGAGCTGTTTTTT
CDR3 protein: CSVVWGNTGELFF

clone size: NA
D gene: NA
V gene: TRBV5-1
J gene: TRBJ2-7
CDR3 DNA: TGCGCCAGCAGCTCCATGCCACTAGGCACGGAGAGCTCCTACGAGCAGTACTTC
CDR3 protein: CASSSMPLGTESSYEQYF

clone size: NA
D gene: TRBD1
V gene: TRBV5-6
J gene: TRBJ2-1
CDR3 DNA: TGTGCCAGCAGCTTCGGACAGGGGATTAATGAGCAGTTCTTC
CDR3 protein: CASSFGQGINEQFF

clone size: NA
D gene: NA
V gene: TRBV6-1
J gene: TRBJ1-6
CDR3 DNA: TGTGCCAGCAGTTATAGTGTTCCGCCGGACAGTTGGTATTCACCCCTCCACTTT
CDR3 protein: CASSYSVPPDSWYSPLHF

clone size: many
D gene: NA
V gene: TRBV7-2
J gene: TRBJ1-1
CDR3 DNA: TGTGCCAGCAGCATCAGGGTGCGGGACACTGAAGCTTTCTTT
CDR3 protein: CASSIRVRDTEAFF

clone size: many
D gene: TRBD1
V gene: TRBV7-8
J gene: TRBJ2-7
CDR3 DNA: TGTGCCAGCAGCTTAGCCAGGGGGGAGCAGTACTTC
CDR3 protein: CASSLARGEQYF

clone size: NA
D gene: NA
V gene: TRBV6-1
J gene: TRBJ2-1
CDR3 DNA: TGTGCCATCAGTGAGACGAGCCCTTACAATGAGCAGTTCTTC
CDR3 protein: CAISETSPYNEQFF

clone size: many
D gene: TRBD2
V gene: TRBV7-8
J gene: TRBJ2-5
CDR3 DNA: TGTGCCAGCAGCTCCCCTCCTCTAGCGGGCGGAGAGACCCAGTACTTC
CDR3 protein: CASSSPPLAGGETQYF

clone size: NA
D gene: NA
V gene: TRBV12-3/TRBV12-4
J gene: TRBJ1-5
CDR3 DNA: TGTGCCAGCAGTCTGGGGTTGGATAGCAATCAGCCCCAGCATTTT
CDR3 protein: CASSLGLDSNQPQHF

clone size: many
D gene: TRBD2
V gene: TRBV7-2
J gene: TRBJ2-1
CDR3 DNA: TGTGCCAGCAGCTTAGGTCTGCTAGCGGTAATAGAACAGTTCTTC
CDR3 protein: CASSLGLLAVIEQFF

clone size: NA
D gene: TRBD2
V gene: TRBV19
J gene: TRBJ2-2
CDR3 DNA: TGTGCCACCAAATCGGCTAGCGGGGGTACCGGGGAGATGTTTTTT
CDR3 protein: CATKSASGGTGEMFF

clone size: many
D gene: NA
V gene: TRBV7-2
J gene: TRBJ1-1
CDR3 DNA: TGTGCCAGCAGCTTATTCGGGGGGCGCGACACTGAAGCTTTCTTT
CDR3 protein: CASSLFGGRDTEAFF

clone size: NA
D gene: NA
V gene: TRBV4-1
J gene: TRBJ2-1
CDR3 DNA: TGCGCCAGCATCCAAGTTTTATATCCACCAGGGAGCTCCTACAATGAGCAGTTCTTC
CDR3 protein: CASIQVLYPPGSSYNEQFF

clone size: few
D gene: NA
V gene: TRBV2
J gene: TRBJ2-7
CDR3 DNA: TGTGCCAGCAGTGAACTGGGCGTGGGCGAGCAGTACTTC
CDR3 protein: CASSELGVGEQYF

clone size: NA
D gene: NA
V gene: TRBV4-3
J gene: TRBJ1-4
CDR3 DNA: TGCGCCAGCAGCCAAGACAGGGAGAGGTCCGACAATGAAAACCTGTTTTTT
CDR3 protein: CASSQDRERSDNENLFF

clone size: few
D gene: TRBD2
V gene: TRBV6-1
J gene: TRBJ2-7
CDR3 DNA: TGTGCCAGCAGTGAACCGGGACTAGGCCCTGGGGAGCAGTACTTC
CDR3 protein: CASSEPGLGPGEQYF

clone size: NA
D gene: NA
V gene: TRBV6-6
J gene: TRBJ1-2
CDR3 DNA: TGTGCCAGCAGTTACGGCCCGGGGTCTAATATGAGCTACACCTTC
CDR3 protein: CASSYGPGSNMSYTF

clone size: few
D gene: TRBD2
V gene: TRBV4-2
J gene: TRBJ2-7
CDR3 DNA: TGTGCCAGCAGCCAGACTAGCGGGGATAGCTCCTACGAGCAGTACTTC
CDR3 protein: CASSQTSGDSSYEQYF

clone size: NA
D gene: TRBD1
V gene: TRBV25-1
J gene: TRBJ1-1
CDR3 DNA: TGTGCACGCATTGAATTACAGGGGAACCCTGAATCTTTCTTT
CDR3 protein: CARIELQGNPESFF

clone size: NA
D gene: TRBD1
V gene: TRBV10-2
J gene: TRBJ1-6
CDR3 DNA: TGCGCCATCAGAGGAAAGGGGGCGTCTAATTCACCCCTCCACTTT
CDR3 protein: CAIRGKGASNSPLHF

clone size: NA
D gene: NA
V gene: TRBV10-2
J gene: TRBJ2-7
CDR3 DNA: TGCGCCAGCAGTGAGTTCTCGGGGACGCTCTGGGAGCAGTACTTC
CDR3 protein: CASSEFSGTLWEQYF

clone size: NA
D gene: NA
V gene: TRBV6-6
J gene: TRBJ1-3
CDR3 DNA: TGTGCCAGCAGTTACCGGGTCCCCTCTGGAAACACCATATATTTT
CDR3 protein: CASSYRVPSGNTIYF

clone size: few
D gene: NA
V gene: TRBV6-1
J gene: TRBJ1-1
CDR3 DNA: TGTGCCAGCAGAGGCCCGGAGGGGGGCAGGTATGAAGCTTTCTTT
CDR3 protein: CASRGPEGGRYEAFF

clone size: few
D gene: TRBD2
V gene: TRBV6-2/TRBV6-3
J gene: TRBJ2-7
CDR3 DNA: TGTGCCAGCAGCCGGACTAGCGGCAGCTCCTACGAGCAGTACTTC
CDR3 protein: CASSRTSGSSYEQYF

clone size: few
D gene: NA
V gene: TRBV6-6
J gene: TRBJ1-1
CDR3 DNA: TGTGCCAGCAGTTACCTTGGGGGGGGTAGCAAGAACACTGAAGCTTTCTTT
CDR3 protein: CASSYLGGGSKNTEAFF

clone size: few
D gene: TRBD2
V gene: TRBV7-3
J gene: TRBJ2-3
CDR3 DNA: TGTGCCAGCAGCTTAAAGCGGGGGGGCGACACAGATACGCAGTATTTT
CDR3 protein: CASSLKRGGDTDTQYF

clone size: NA
D gene: TRBD1
V gene: TRBV3-1
J gene: TRBJ1-1
CDR3 DNA: TGTGCCAGCAGCCGCCCACAGGGGGCCGGTGAGACTGAAGCTTTCTTT
CDR3 protein: CASSRPQGAGETEAFF

clone size: NA
D gene: TRBD2
V gene: TRBV19
J gene: TRBJ2-6
CDR3 DNA: TGTGCCAGTAGAGGGAGGGGTAATGGTTCCAACGTCCTGACTTTC
CDR3 protein: CASRGRGNGSNVLTF

clone size: many
D gene: TRBD2
V gene: TRBV20-1
J gene: TRBJ2-3
CDR3 DNA: TGCAGTGCTAGAGTCATTAGCGGGGGGGATACGCAGTATTTT
CDR3 protein: CSARVISGGDTQYF

clone size: many
D gene: TRBD2
V gene: TRBV4-3
J gene: TRBJ2-1
CDR3 DNA: TGCGCCAGCAGCCGCGAATTTGGACTAGCGGGGGGTCGCAATGAGCAGTTCTTC
CDR3 protein: CASSREFGLAGGRNEQFF

clone size: once
D gene: TRBD2
V gene: TRBV12-3/TRBV12-4
J gene: TRBJ2-1
CDR3 DNA: TGTGCCAGCAGGACTAGCGGGGCCTCAGGGGGTGAGCAGTTCTTC
CDR3 protein: CASRTSGASGGEQFF

clone size: few
D gene: NA
V gene: TRBV6-1
J gene: TRBJ1-4
CDR3 DNA: TGTGCCAGCAGTGACCCGCTAAATGAGGGGGAAAAACTGTTTTTT
CDR3 protein: CASSDPLNEGEKLFF

clone size: NA
D gene: NA
V gene: TRBV27
J gene: TRBJ2-1
CDR3 DNA: TGTGCCAGCATTATAGGGGGTGAGCAGTTCTTC
CDR3 protein: CASIIGGEQFF

clone size: NA
D gene: TRBD2
V gene: TRBV20-1
J gene: TRBJ2-5
CDR3 DNA: TGCAGTGCTGGGCCCGTAGCGGGGGGGCGCGAGACCCAGTACTTC
CDR3 protein: CSAGPVAGGRETQYF

clone size: NA
D gene: NA
V gene: TRBV4-3
J gene: TRBJ2-3
CDR3 DNA: TGCGCCAGCAGCCAGGTTCCCGACAGGAGCACAGATACGCAGTATTTT
CDR3 protein: CASSQVPDRSTDTQYF